Shown below are 3 T cell receptor beta chains from a single sample sequenced in a study of T cells in tumors after PD-1 blockade. The method was immunoSEQ multiplex PCR; TCRdb's version includes in-frame clones alone and lacks a portion of them. The data show more than 11,000 clones, around four fifths seen once. The starting material was PBMCs, obtained after anti-PD-1 treatment. These receptors all come from a human donor with basal cell carcinoma.

V is TRBV25-1 and J is TRBJ1-4; tentatively, D is TRBD1 (6 bases). CDR1 and CDR2 (germline): MGHDK, SYGVNS. CDR3 size: 13 residues. The ends were cut back, 8 bases at V and 7 bases at J, with 14 bases in the middle. The CDR3 DNA follows: TGTGCCAGCGGGGGCGCCGCGGGTGAAAAACTGTTTTTT. Translation gives CASGGAAGEKLFF.

The V call is TRBV7-2, the J call TRBJ1-5, with a tentative D call TRBD1 (5 bases). The CDR3 covers 14 residues. CDR1 SGHTA and CDR2 FQGNSA come from the germline V gene. The V end lost 6 bases, the J end lost 9 bases, and 18 bases lay between the germline ends. CDR3 sequence (DNA): TGTGCCAGCAGACTTGGACACGACTCGGGGCCCCAGCATTTT. Its translation: CASRLGHDSGPQHF. The entire variable domain, with the rest obtained from reference TRBV7-2 and TRBJ1-5, is as follows: GAGVSQSPSNKVTEKGKDVELRCDPISGHTALYWYRQSLGQGLEFLIYFQGNSAPDKSGLPSDRFSAERTGGSVSTLTIQRTQQEDSAVYLCASRLGHDSGPQHFGDGTRLSIL.

The rearrangement uses TRBV6-5 and TRBJ1-2, with 9 positions matching TRBD1. Looked up from germline, CDR1 is MNHEY and CDR2 is SVGAGI. The CDR3 covers 13 residues. J was trimmed by 7 bases and V by 10 bases; bases with no gene match: 10. The CDR3 region is CATRDRAGSGYTF. The CDR3 DNA follows: TGTGCCACCAGGGACAGGGCTGGCAGTGGCTACACCTTC.